This T cell receptor (beta chain) is drawn from a study of cytomegalovirus exposure and HLA in healthy donors. Across the whole study: Approximately 190 million T cells yielded around 120 million unique TCR beta sequences in earlier analysis.

13 Jbeta primers and 60 Vbeta primers were used for the PCR. Method: immunoSEQ multiplex PCR; TCRdb's copy keeps in-frame clones and lacks some. The data show about 180,000 clones, over 80% seen once. Each of the donors was a healthy bone marrow donor. Overall study results and limits: TCR beta V- and J-gene trimming was later associated with a missense DCLRE1C variant.

Notes on this clone: Its target is not known.

This CDR3 has 15 amino acids. Germline CDR1 is LGHNA and CDR2 is YNFKEQ. The V and J ends lost 2 bases and 5 bases, in that order; junction bases with no gene match: 7. V gene TRBV4-2 combines with J gene TRBJ2-3, with 7 bases lining up with TRBD2. What was sequenced was PBMCs. This TCR was sampled from a man aged 35 to 55 in good health and CMV-seronegative. CDR3 region: CASSQRAGVRDTQYF. CDR3 bases: TGTGCCAGCAGCCAACGTGCGGGAGTGCGAGATACGCAGTATTTT.